What follows are 2 T cell receptor beta chains derived from one specimen sequenced in a study of cytomegalovirus exposure and HLA in healthy donors. In the PCR, 60 Vbeta and 13 Jbeta primers were used. The repertoire was sequenced with immunoSEQ multiplex PCR; TCRdb's copy has only in-frame clones and lacks some. The table includes 85,000 to 130,000 clones, 60% to 80% detected once. Sequences were obtained from PBMCs. The receptors derive from a female donor in good health and CMV-seronegative.

This clone turned up a few times. The V gene is TRBV14, the J gene TRBJ2-5; D is perhaps TRBD1 (5 bases). The CDR3 loop spans 15 amino acids. CDR1 is SGHDN, CDR2 FVKESK, per germline. V lost 1 base and J lost 4, with 13 bases in between. The CDR3 DNA sequence: TGTGCCAGCAGCCAAGCCCAGGGTCTGGGAGAGACCCAGTACTTC. Encoded protein: CASSQAQGLGETQYF.

This rearrangement joins TRBV5-1 to TRBJ2-5, with a tentative D call TRBD1 (5 bases). The CDR3 covers 15 residues. CDR1 is SGHRS, CDR2 YFSETQ, per germline. Trimming cost V 4 bases and J 5 bases, with 18 bases left between them. CDR3 nucleotides: TGCGCCAGCAGCGAGCTCTCGGCAGGGTGGGAGACCCAGTACTTC. The encoded protein is CASSELSAGWETQYF.